Below are 32 T cell receptor beta chains sequenced from a single sample in a study of cytomegalovirus exposure and HLA in healthy donors. The PCR made use of 60 Vbeta and 13 Jbeta primers. Assay used: immunoSEQ multiplex PCR; TCRdb lists only in-frame clones, some missing. The repertoire holds roughly 100,000 clones, with roughly 70% as singletons. The sample consisted of PBMCs. The receptors stem from a man aged 45-60 years in good health and CMV-seronegative.

This chain links TRBV7-9 with TRBJ1-2; D may be TRBD1 (5 bases). The CDR3 totals 14 residues. Germline V lookup: CDR1 SEHNR, CDR2 FQNEAQ (reference sequence). V was pared by 5 bases and J by 8 bases, with 18 bases between. CDR3 sequence (DNA): TGTGCCAGCAGCACCCAGCCGGGGACTGGCGGCTACACCTTC. Its translation: CASSTQPGTGGYTF.

Only a few counts were recorded for this clone. The V gene is TRBV27, the J gene TRBJ2-5; 7 bases line up with TRBD1. Germline CDR1 and CDR2: MNHEY and SMNVEV (reference sequence). V shed 4 bases and J 4 bases; nucleotides not matched to a gene: 9. The CDR3 has 15 amino acids. The CDR3 spells CASSYEGAGRETQYF. The CDR3 region has the DNA TGTGCCAGCAGTTACGAGGGGGCTGGTCGAGAGACCCAGTACTTC.

The rearrangement joins TRBV14 to TRBJ1-2; D call uncertain. CDR1 is SGHDN, CDR2 FVKESK, per germline. This CDR3 has 12 residues. V dropped 1 base and J dropped 10 bases, with 10 bases sitting between them. The CDR3 coding sequence is TGTGCCAGCAGCCAAGGGCCGAACACCTACACCTTC. It specifies CASSQGPNTYTF.

V is TRBV4-1 and J is TRBJ2-3; 7 bases line up with TRBD2. The CDR3 has 17 residues. V trimming: 2 bases; J trimming: 0 bases; junction bases outside the gene matches: 8. Germline V gene lookup returns CDR1 MGHRA and CDR2 YSYEKL. CDR3 sequence reads: CASSQSGAGTSTDTQYF. CDR3 bases: TGCGCCAGCAGCCAATCGGGAGCGGGAACTAGCACAGATACGCAGTATTTT.

This chain connects TRBV18 to TRBJ2-4, with D tentatively TRBD1 (5 bases). Trimming pared 3 bases from V and 1 base from J, leaving 13 bases between. The germline V gene has CDR1 KGHSH and CDR2 LQKENI. The CDR3 sequence is 16 residues long. CDR3 loop: CASSPDSGLAKNIQYF. CDR3 bases: TGTGCCAGCTCACCTGACAGTGGCCTGGCCAAAAACATTCAGTACTTC.

CDR3 DNA sequence: TGTGCCAGCACCCGCGGGACTAGCGGGAGTACCCACGAGCAGTACTTC. Translating it yields CASTRGTSGSTHEQYF. The rearrangement joins TRBV5-4 to TRBJ2-7, with TRBD2 identical over 14 bases. With 6 bases clipped from V and 5 bases from J, the junction kept 10 bases outside the gene matches. Looked up from germline, CDR1 is SGHNT and CDR2 is YYREEE (reference sequence). The CDR3 extends over 16 amino acids.

This chain connects TRBV28 to TRBJ1-3; no reliable D call. Germline V gene lookup returns CDR1 MDHEN and CDR2 SYDVKM. CDR3 size: 13 residues. V dropped 7 bases and J dropped 0 bases, with 7 bases sitting between them. The CDR3 here is CASTLFSGNTIYF. For the CDR3, the DNA is TGTGCCAGCACCCTCTTCTCTGGAAACACCATATATTTT.

J is TRBJ2-2 and V is TRBV11-1, with a possible D match to TRBD1 (6 bases). The CDR3 spans 15 residues. V gave up 1 base and J gave up 3 bases, with 9 bases separating them. CDR1 is SGHAT, CDR2 FQDESV, per germline (reference sequence). CDR3 region: CASSLGQGHTGELFF. The CDR3 DNA follows: TGTGCCAGCAGCTTAGGGCAGGGGCACACCGGGGAGCTGTTTTTT.

The chain recombines TRBV5-4 with TRBJ2-1; 9 nucleotides agree with TRBD1. This CDR3 is 14 amino acids long. Per germline, CDR1 SGHNT and CDR2 YYREEE (reference sequence). V gave up 3 bases and J gave up 6 bases; unmatched junction bases: 4. The CDR3 region is CASSSGQGFNEQFF. Written as DNA, the CDR3 is TGTGCCAGCAGCTCGGGACAGGGCTTCAATGAGCAGTTCTTC. Full variable domain (remainder filled in from reference TRBV5-4 and TRBJ2-1): ETGVTQSPTHLIKTRGQQVTLRCSSQSGHNTVSWYQQALGQGPQFIFQYYREEENGRGNFPPRFSGLQFPNYSSELNVNALELDDSALYLCASSSGQGFNEQFFGPGTRLTVL.

This clone was counted only a few times. The chain is built from TRBV6-5 and TRBJ1-2; D is uncertain. Germline assignment: CDR1 MNHEY and CDR2 SVGAGI. This CDR3 contains 14 residues. The V end lost 2 bases, the J end lost 8 bases, and 15 bases lay between the germline ends. The CDR3 sequence: CASSYSAVRRGYTF. DNA for the CDR3: TGTGCCAGCAGTTACAGCGCGGTTAGAAGGGGCTACACCTTC.

The chain links TRBV19 to TRBJ2-1; D unclear. This CDR3 region has 13 residues. Germline CDR1 LNHDA, CDR2 SQIVND (reference sequence). Trimming stripped 5 bases from V and 8 bases from J, with 13 bases between. The CDR3 DNA follows: TGTGCCAGTAGTTGGCAGGTAGGCGATGAGCAGTTCTTC. This codes for CASSWQVGDEQFF.

The rearrangement joins TRBV5-1 to TRBJ2-1; TRBD1 might be the D (5 bases). Germline values: CDR1 SGHRS, CDR2 YFSETQ. This CDR3 has 13 amino acids. V was trimmed by 0 bases and J by 6 bases, leaving 7 bases between them. For the CDR3, the DNA is TGCGCCAGCAGCTTGGGGACAACCAATGAGCAGTTCTTC. This codes for CASSLGTTNEQFF.

The chain uses TRBV18 and TRBJ2-6, with D perhaps TRBD1 (8 bases). The germline V and J ends were trimmed by 6 bases and 3 bases, with 18 bases remaining between them. CDR1 is KGHSH, CDR2 LQKENI, per germline. The CDR3 consists of 17 residues. CDR3 in amino acids: CASSLTGGASGANVLTF. In DNA, the CDR3 is TGTGCCAGCTCCTTAACAGGGGGGGCGAGTGGGGCCAACGTCCTGACTTTC.

The V call is TRBV7-2, the J call TRBJ2-7; tentative D call: TRBD1 (6 bases). The germline V and J ends were trimmed by 5 bases and 5 bases, with 19 bases remaining between them. The germline V gene encodes CDR1 SGHTA and CDR2 FQGNSA. This CDR3 has 15 amino acids. In nucleotides, the CDR3 is TGTGCCAGCAGCCCCGAAAGGGGGTTCATTGACGAGCAGTACTTC. It is translated as CASSPERGFIDEQYF.

The chain uses TRBV6-5 and TRBJ2-1; weak D call: TRBD1 (6 bases). The germline CDR1 and CDR2 sequences are MNHEY and SVGAGI. The CDR3 spans 14 residues. Trimming removed 6 bases from V and 6 bases from J, with 15 bases in between. The DNA of the CDR3 is TGTGCCAGCAGCTCAACCTGGACAGTCAATGAGCAGTTCTTC. The encoded protein is CASSSTWTVNEQFF.

The rearrangement uses TRBV15 and TRBJ2-2, with 8 bases lining up with TRBD1. The length of the CDR3 is 20 residues. Germline CDR1 reads LNHNV; CDR2 reads YYDKDF (reference sequence). V lost 4 bases to trimming and J lost 2 bases; unmatched junction nucleotides: 18. The CDR3 nucleotides are TGTGCCACCAGCACACGAGGGGGCGGAAGGGCAGGGGGCAACACCGGGGAGCTGTTTTTT. Translation gives CATSTRGGGRAGGNTGELFF.

The chain recombines TRBV4-1 with TRBJ2-2, with 7 positions matching TRBD2. The CDR3 length is 13 residues. The J segment lost 7 bases and the V segment lost 4 bases, leaving 3 bases of the junction unmatched. Germline V gene sequence: CDR1 MGHRA, CDR2 YSYEKL. As DNA, the CDR3 is TGCGCCAGCAGCCCCCCGGGGGGCGGGGAGCTGTTTTTT. Translating it yields CASSPPGGGELFF.

CDR3 in amino acids: CASSQEIQTLYGYTF. The CDR3 bases are TGTGCCAGCAGCCAAGAAATCCAGACACTCTATGGCTACACCTTC. The V gene is TRBV4-2, the J gene TRBJ1-2; no clear D. There are 15 residues in the CDR3. V lost 0 bases to trimming and J lost 4 bases, with 12 bases between them. Per germline, CDR1 LGHNA and CDR2 YNFKEQ.

The rearrangement links TRBV6-5 to TRBJ2-2, with a possible D match to TRBD1 (6 bases). The germline CDR1 and CDR2 sequences are MNHEY and SVGAGI. This CDR3 comprises 14 residues. V lost 8 bases, J lost 0 bases, and 10 bases lay in between. This CDR3 reads CASFSGANTGELFF. For the CDR3, the DNA is TGTGCCAGCTTTTCAGGGGCGAACACCGGGGAGCTGTTTTTT.

This chain links TRBV19 with TRBJ2-6, with D unresolved. CDR1 is LNHDA and CDR2 is SQIVND in the germline V gene (reference sequence). This CDR3 is 13 amino acids long. Trimming cost V 3 bases and J 3 bases, with 3 bases left between them. The CDR3 DNA follows: TGTGCCAGTAGTATTAGTGGGGCCAACGTCCTGACTTTC. This encodes CASSISGANVLTF.

This clone was counted only a few times. This chain links TRBV2 with TRBJ2-5; the match to TRBD2 covers 10 bases. The CDR3 length is 15 residues. Germline V gene data show CDR1 as SNHLY and CDR2 as FYNNEI. V trimming: 6 bases; J trimming: 2 bases; junction bases outside the gene matches: 6. The CDR3 coding sequence is TGTGCCAGCAGACTACTAGCGGGGCCACAAGAGACCCAGTACTTC. Amino acids: CASRLLAGPQETQYF.

The chain carries TRBV7-7 and TRBJ1-1; maybe TRBD1 (6 bases). This CDR3 spans 14 amino acids. Between the trimmed V and J ends, which lost 2 bases and 1 base, there was a span of 8 bases. CDR1 is SSHAT, CDR2 FNYEAQ, per germline (reference sequence). CDR3 sequence reads: CASSLTGRNTEAFF. DNA for the CDR3: TGTGCCAGCAGCTTAACAGGGAGGAACACTGAAGCTTTCTTT. The full variable domain, its missing parts supplied by reference TRBV7-7 and TRBJ1-1, is GAGVSQSPRYKVTKRGQDVTLRCDPISSHATLYWYQQALGQGPEFLTYFNYEAQPDKSGLPSDRFSAERPEGSISTLTIQRTEQRDSAMYRCASSLTGRNTEAFFGQGTRLTVV.

This rearrangement joins TRBV15 to TRBJ2-7; D uncertain. V was pared by 1 base and J by 7 bases, with 17 bases between. CDR1 is LNHNV, CDR2 YYDKDF, per germline (reference sequence). The CDR3 extends over 15 amino acids. The CDR3 region is CATSRVDRGDEEQYF. As DNA, the CDR3 is TGTGCCACCAGCAGAGTAGACCGAGGCGACGAAGAGCAGTACTTC.

The genes are TRBV5-1 and TRBJ1-1; TRBD1 matches 10 bases. CDR1 and CDR2 (germline): SGHRS, YFSETQ. This CDR3 has 16 residues. V shed 2 bases and J 1 base; nucleotides not matched to a gene: 5. CDR3 sequence reads: CASSFRQGARNTEAFF. As DNA, the CDR3 is TGCGCCAGCAGCTTCAGACAGGGGGCCCGGAACACTGAAGCTTTCTTT.

This chain connects TRBV5-4 to TRBJ2-7; 8 bases are shared with TRBD2. V shed 4 bases, J shed 3 bases, and the junction held 9 bases outside the gene matches. This CDR3 comprises 15 residues. Germline V CDR1 and CDR2: SGHNT, YYREEE (reference sequence). The CDR3 DNA reads as TGTGCCAGCAGCCCGGGGGGGCAGGGACGCTACGAGCAGTACTTC. Residues: CASSPGGQGRYEQYF.

This rearrangement joins TRBV7-2 to TRBJ2-1; 10 bases agree with TRBD2. This CDR3 has 16 amino acids. In germline, CDR1 is SGHTA, CDR2 FQGNSA. V lost 2 bases, J lost 4 bases, and 5 bases stayed unmatched. The CDR3: CASSLRASGGYNEQFF. As DNA, the CDR3 is TGTGCCAGCAGCTTAAGGGCTAGCGGGGGATACAATGAGCAGTTCTTC.

The CDR3 sequence: CATSPKRGANLFYEQYF. In DNA form, the CDR3 reads TGTGCCACCAGCCCAAAACGGGGGGCAAATTTATTCTACGAGCAGTACTTC. The chain couples TRBV15 to TRBJ2-7; weak D call: TRBD2 (7 bases). V dropped 5 bases and J dropped 3 bases, with 23 bases sitting between them. The CDR3 contains 17 residues. Germline V gene data show CDR1 as LNHNV and CDR2 as YYDKDF (reference sequence).

The chain links TRBV6-1 to TRBJ2-5, with D possibly TRBD1 on 6 matching bases. There are 15 residues in the CDR3. V lost 6 bases and J 5 bases, leaving 19 bases between the germline ends. From germline, CDR1 is MNHNS and CDR2 SASEGT. For the CDR3, the DNA is TGTGCCAGCAGGGACCCAGGGGAAGTGAGGGAGACCCAGTACTTC. It is translated as CASRDPGEVRETQYF.

The chain has TRBV15 and TRBJ1-2, with D possibly matching TRBD1 (5 bases). CDR3 size: 14 residues. V was cut by 5 bases and J by 3 bases, with 13 bases left in between. CDR1 LNHNV and CDR2 YYDKDF come from the germline V gene (reference sequence). CDR3 nucleotide sequence: TGTGCCACCAGCCTAGGGGTCAGCGACTATGGCTACACCTTC. Protein sequence: CATSLGVSDYGYTF.

J is TRBJ2-7 and V is TRBV15, with 15 bases aligning to TRBD2. Germline V CDR1 and CDR2: LNHNV, YYDKDF (reference sequence). This CDR3 region has 17 residues. With V trimmed by 1 base and J by 1 base, 2 bases remained unmatched. DNA for the CDR3: TGTGCCACCAGCAGAGGGACTAGCGGGAGGGCATCCTACGAGCAGTACTTC. Amino acids: CATSRGTSGRASYEQYF.

The CDR3 loop is CASSPAYEQYF. The CDR3 nucleotides are TGTGCCAGCAGCCCGGCCTACGAGCAGTACTTC. The chain links TRBV5-8 to TRBJ2-7, with unresolved D. The CDR3 covers 11 residues. The germline V and J ends were trimmed by 4 bases and 2 bases, with 4 bases remaining between them. CDR1 is SGHTS and CDR2 is YDEGEE in the germline V gene.

This sequence joins TRBV15 and TRBJ1-5, with D unclear. The germline CDR1 and CDR2 sequences are LNHNV and YYDKDF (reference sequence). V dropped 1 base and J dropped 13 bases, with 11 bases sitting between them. The CDR3 is made up of 12 amino acids. Here the CDR3 DNA reads TGTGCCACCAGCAGAGGTTCACAAATGCAGCATTTT. As protein: CATSRGSQMQHF.